Shown below are 3 T cell receptor beta chains from a single sample sequenced in a study of blood T cells in healthy people across ages. With a J-beta primer mix and a sample-barcoded 5' primer, a second PCR ran about 7 to 12 cycles. TCRdb passed the 5' RACE reads through MiXCR, listing each CDR3 protein once. The data show about 1,500,000 distinct CDR3 sequences, 42% seen once. The source material was blood. These receptor sequences come from a young woman in good health.

Of note for this clonotype: Sequence at one end of the junction differs from germline and may be a read error. The chain is built from TRBV6-5 and TRBJ2-5; TRBD1 aligns across 11 bases. Germline CDR1 and CDR2: MNHEY and SVGAGI. The CDR3 runs 16 residues. The CDR3, as DNA: TGTGTCAGCAGTTACTCGGGGGACAGGGGGGGGGAGACCCAGTACTTC. This sequence encodes CVSSYSGDRGGETQYF.

This clonotype was detected only a few times. This chain links TRBV20-1 with TRBJ2-3; the D is unclear. From germline, CDR1 is DFQATT and CDR2 SNEGSKA (reference sequence). This CDR3 is built from 13 residues. Trimming took off 4 bases at V and 2 bases at J, with 10 bases between the two ends. CDR3 residues: CSATWANTDTQYF. In nucleotides, the CDR3 is TGCAGTGCTACTTGGGCTAACACAGATACGCAGTATTTT.

The chain is built from TRBV3-1 and TRBJ1-5; D ambiguous. The CDR3 is 15 amino acids. Germline V gene lookup returns CDR1 LGHDT and CDR2 YNNKEL (reference sequence). V lost 1 base, J lost 7 bases, and 14 bases lay in between. The CDR3 here is CASSQGLEGSQPQHF. The CDR3 DNA follows: TGTGCCAGCAGCCAAGGGCTCGAGGGATCGCAGCCCCAGCATTTT.